These 24 T cell receptor beta chains originate from one sample sequenced in a study of T cell repertoires in cytomegalovirus infection. TCRdb reprocessed the reads with MiXCR, giving one entry per CDR3 protein. The sample holds around 450,000 distinct CDR3 sequences; around 11% are singletons and the top ten take roughly 10%. The sequencing sample was made of PBMCs. The source of these receptors is a human donor in good health (CMV status not recorded). Some clones in this sample may be carry-over from other donors' samples.

In this sample, this clonotype turned up many times. The V call is TRBV7-6, the J call TRBJ2-3; D might be TRBD1 (6 bases). V shed 5 bases and J shed 5 bases, with 20 bases lying between them. The CDR3 runs 16 residues. Germline V CDR1 and CDR2: SGHVS, FNYEAQ. DNA for the CDR3: TGTGCCAGCAGCCTCCCGTGGCGCACAGGGAAAGATACGCAGTATTTT. Its protein product is CASSLPWRTGKDTQYF.

This clonotype was counted at least ten times. V is TRBV7-2 and J is TRBJ2-1; D assignment may be TRBD1 or TRBD2 (5 bases each). V was shortened by 4 bases and J by 12 bases, with 22 bases between the two germline ends. Germline assignment: CDR1 SGHTA and CDR2 FQGNSA. This CDR3 region has 15 residues. This CDR3 reads CASSYLGRSIQMQFF. The CDR3 coding sequence is TGTGCCAGCAGCTACTTGGGACGGAGTATTCAAATGCAGTTCTTC.

This clonotype has a count of ten or more. The chain carries TRBV18 and TRBJ2-7; weak D call: TRBD1 (6 bases). CDR1 KGHSH and CDR2 LQKENI come from the germline V gene. V was shortened by 0 bases and J by 3 bases, with 12 bases between the two germline ends. CDR3 length equals 15 residues. The DNA for the CDR3 is TGTGCCAGCTCACCACCGAATAGGGGGAACTACGAGCAGTACTTC. This codes for CASSPPNRGNYEQYF.

This clonotype has a handful of counts. V is TRBV28 and J is TRBJ1-5; a possible D gene is TRBD1 (5 bases). V shed 6 bases and J shed 6 bases, with 15 bases lying between them. Germline CDR1 MDHEN, CDR2 SYDVKM. The CDR3 extends over 14 amino acids. CDR3 sequence reads: CASSDSGGGQPQHF. As DNA, the CDR3 is TGTGCCAGCAGCGACAGTGGCGGAGGTCAGCCCCAGCATTTT. Using reference TRBV28 and TRBJ1-5 for the parts outside the CDR3, the full variable domain is DVKVTQSSRYLVKRTGEKVFLECVQDMDHENMFWYRQDPGLGLRLIYFSYDVKMKEKGDIPEGYSVSREKKERFSLILESASTNQTSMYLCASSDSGGGQPQHFGDGTRLSIL.

The rearrangement links TRBV24-1 to TRBJ2-1; the D is unclear. Trimming removed 9 bases at V and 11 bases at J, with 19 bases between. The CDR3 runs 13 residues. Germline CDR1 KGHDR, CDR2 SFDVKD. The CDR3 DNA reads TGTGCCACCGAACAGCCTACCTCGGGTAAGCAGTTCTTC. Translated, it gives CATEQPTSGKQFF.

This clonotype was detected many times. This chain links TRBV10-3 with TRBJ2-3; maybe TRBD2 (6 bases). Trimming took off 3 bases at V and 2 bases at J, with 12 bases between the two ends. Germline loops: CDR1 ENHRY, CDR2 SYGVKD. The CDR3 length is 15 residues. The CDR3 loop reads CAISEVASATDTQYF. The CDR3 DNA reads as TGTGCCATCAGTGAAGTAGCTAGCGCCACAGATACGCAGTATTTT.

V gene TRBV3-1 combines with J gene TRBJ1-5; D is undetermined. V lost 3 bases and J lost 3, with 9 bases in between. The CDR3 has 14 amino acids. Germline-derived CDR1 and CDR2 are LGHDT and YNNKEL (reference sequence). The CDR3 sequence: CASSHAGSNQPQHF. CDR3 nucleotides: TGTGCCAGCAGCCACGCCGGGTCCAATCAGCCCCAGCATTTT.

This clonotype was seen many times. This chain connects TRBV7-2 to TRBJ2-1, with a tentative D call TRBD2 (5 bases). Trimming took 0 bases from V and 3 from J, leaving 9 bases between them. This CDR3 has 15 residues. Per the germline V gene, CDR1 is SGHTA and CDR2 is FQGNSA. CDR3 in amino acids: CASSLAGVGYNEQFF. The CDR3 bases are TGTGCCAGCAGCTTAGCGGGAGTCGGCTACAATGAGCAGTTCTTC.

This clonotype was found many times. The rearrangement uses TRBV4-2 and TRBJ1-1, with D possibly matching TRBD1 (6 bases). CDR3 length: 15 amino acids. In germline, CDR1 is LGHNA, CDR2 YNFKEQ. The V and J ends lost 4 bases and 6 bases respectively, with 18 bases between them. CDR3 coding DNA: TGTGCCAGCAGCCTTGGGGGAACGGCAGGGGCTGAAGCTTTCTTT. This gives the protein CASSLGGTAGAEAFF.

This clonotype was seen repeatedly, ten times or more. The J gene is TRBJ1-2, the V gene TRBV20-1; D is unresolved. Germline CDR1 reads DFQATT; CDR2 reads SNEGSKA (reference sequence). There are 13 residues in the CDR3. Trimming stripped 3 bases from V and 4 bases from J, with 12 bases between. The CDR3 protein is CSASPGPTYGYTF. CDR3 DNA: TGCAGTGCTAGCCCCGGACCGACCTATGGCTACACCTTC.

This clonotype was recorded many times. This sequence joins TRBV7-9 and TRBJ1-4; D gene unclear. Per the germline V gene, CDR1 is SEHNR and CDR2 is FQNEAQ (reference sequence). V was cut by 3 bases and J by 4 bases, with 12 bases left in between. There are 15 residues in the CDR3. The CDR3 DNA follows: TGTGCCAGCAGCTTCGGGGAGGCGATTAATGAAAAACTGTTTTTT. It is translated as CASSFGEAINEKLFF.

This clonotype was counted only a few times. The V and J genes are TRBV5-1 and TRBJ1-3; no clear D. V gave up 0 bases and J gave up 0 bases, with 10 bases separating them. The germline gives CDR1 SGHRS, CDR2 YFSETQ. The CDR3 consists of 16 residues. The CDR3 nucleotides read TGCGCCAGCAGCTTGGGTGGCCGTCTCTCTGGAAACACCATATATTTT. It codes for CASSLGGRLSGNTIYF.

CDR3 in amino acids: CSGMPTREGFDTQYF. In nucleotides, the CDR3 is TGCAGTGGCATGCCTACGCGGGAGGGTTTCGATACGCAGTATTTT. V is TRBV20-1 and J is TRBJ2-3; TRBD2 matches at 9 bases. The V gene end was trimmed by 7 bases and the J gene end by 6 bases; junction bases not matched to a gene: 14. The CDR3 is made up of 15 amino acids. The germline V gene has CDR1 DFQATT and CDR2 SNEGSKA (reference sequence).

The gene calls are TRBV9 and TRBJ2-2; D gene unclear. Germline CDR1 reads SGDLS; CDR2 reads YYNGEE. The CDR3 runs to 14 residues. V dropped 0 bases and J dropped 2 bases, with 5 bases sitting between them. The CDR3 loop is CASSVAPNTGELFF. Here the CDR3 DNA reads TGTGCCAGCAGCGTAGCACCTAACACCGGGGAGCTGTTTTTT.

This clonotype was detected ten times or more. This chain uses TRBV7-2 with TRBJ1-1; D gene uncertain. V was clipped by 2 bases and J by 9 bases, with 13 bases between them. Looked up from germline, CDR1 is SGHTA and CDR2 is FQGNSA. The CDR3 length is 13 residues. As DNA, the CDR3 is TGTGCCAGCAGCTTAAGTCTTGGAAAGAAAGCTTTCTTT. Translating gives CASSLSLGKKAFF.

This clonotype was recorded many times. The rearrangement uses TRBV20-1 and TRBJ2-1; no clear D gene. Germline V lookup: CDR1 DFQATT, CDR2 SNEGSKA (reference sequence). Trimming shortened V by 5 bases and J by 0 bases, and 14 bases separated the two germline ends. This CDR3 is built from 15 residues. CDR3 DNA sequence: TGCAGTGCTCATTGGACGTTAAGCTCCTACAATGAGCAGTTCTTC. Encoded protein: CSAHWTLSSYNEQFF.

This clonotype was seen many times. The J gene is TRBJ2-7, the V gene TRBV19, with D maybe TRBD2 (6 bases). The V end was cut by 5 bases, the J end by 7 bases, with 18 bases between. CDR3 length: 14 amino acids. Germline V CDR1 and CDR2: LNHDA, SQIVND (reference sequence). The CDR3 DNA is TGTGCCAGTAGTCCGGGACTCAACCGTGAGGAGCAGTACTTC. It specifies CASSPGLNREEQYF. The complete variable domain, with remaining parts taken from reference TRBV19 and TRBJ2-7, reads DGGITQSPKYLFRKEGQNVTLSCEQNLNHDAMYWYRQDPGQGLRLIYYSQIVNDFQKGDIAEGYSVSREKKESFPLTVTSAQKNPTAFYLCASSPGLNREEQYFGPGTRLTVT.

The V gene is TRBV28, the J gene TRBJ2-7; possible D gene TRBD2, 6 bases. The germline V gene encodes CDR1 MDHEN and CDR2 SYDVKM. V was pared by 2 bases and J by 3 bases, with 14 bases between. CDR3 size: 15 residues. The CDR3 DNA reads TGTGCCAGCAGTTTAACGGGACTTCCTCACTACGAGCAGTACTTC. Translated, it gives CASSLTGLPHYEQYF.

This clonotype was observed at least ten times. The chain combines TRBV12-3 or TRBV12-4 with TRBJ2-7; 15 nucleotides agree with TRBD2. The CDR3 covers 19 residues. Losses at the gene ends were 5 bases for V and 1 base for J; bases not matched to a gene: 12. The CDR3 is CASSPSPGLAGGSSYEQYF. In nucleotides, the CDR3 is TGTGCCAGCAGTCCGTCCCCGGGACTAGCGGGGGGTTCGTCCTACGAGCAGTACTTC.

V gene TRBV6-5 combines with J gene TRBJ2-5; 9 bases are shared with TRBD1. CDR1 and CDR2 (germline): MNHEY, SVGAGI. V gave up 5 bases and J gave up 4 bases; unmatched junction bases: 8. This CDR3 region has 15 residues. The CDR3 bases are TGTGCCAGCAGTAAACAGGGGGCGGCCTTAGAGACCCAGTACTTC. This encodes CASSKQGAALETQYF.

The chain has TRBV18 and TRBJ1-1; TRBD1 matches at 9 bases. Trimming at V came to 9 bases and at J to 2 bases, leaving 4 bases not matched to a gene. This CDR3 spans 13 amino acids. CDR1 KGHSH and CDR2 LQKENI come from the germline V gene. CDR3 bases: TGTGCCAGTTTACAGGGGGCCAACACTGAAGCTTTCTTT. It yields the protein CASLQGANTEAFF.

This clonotype has ten or more counts. The DNA of the CDR3 is TGTGCCAGCAGTCAACAGGGGGCCACTGAAGCTTTCTTT. Its protein product is CASSQQGATEAFF. V usage is TRBV12-3 or TRBV12-4 and J usage is TRBJ1-1; TRBD1 aligns across 9 bases. The ends lost 5 bases at V and 4 bases at J; junction bases unmatched: 2. CDR3 size: 13 residues.

This clonotype has just a few counts. The gene calls are TRBV19 and TRBJ1-5; no firm D call. V was trimmed by 4 bases and J by 7 bases, leaving 20 bases between them. CDR3 length: 16 amino acids. Germline values: CDR1 LNHDA, CDR2 SQIVND (reference sequence). The chain's CDR3 is CASSTTKNLPRQPQHF. CDR3 bases: TGTGCCAGTAGTACGACTAAAAACCTCCCGCGGCAGCCCCAGCATTTT.

There are many counts of this clonotype. The chain carries TRBV7-2 and TRBJ2-2, with 11 bases fitting TRBD2. CDR3 size: 17 residues. Germline assignment: CDR1 SGHTA and CDR2 FQGNSA. V shed 4 bases, J shed 5 bases, and the junction held 9 bases outside the gene matches. The CDR3 region is CASSYFLAGGGTGELFF. In nucleotides, the CDR3 is TGTGCCAGCAGCTACTTTCTAGCGGGAGGAGGTACCGGGGAGCTGTTTTTT. The full variable domain, in which reference TRBV7-2 and TRBJ2-2 provide the parts outside the CDR3, is GAGVSQSPSNKVTEKGKDVELRCDPISGHTALYWYRQSLGQGLEFLIYFQGNSAPDKSGLPSDRFSAERTGGSVSTLTIQRTQQEDSAVYLCASSYFLAGGGTGELFFGEGSRLTVL.